This T cell receptor beta chain was captured in a study of T cell changes during pregnancy in multiple sclerosis. Method: immunoSEQ multiplex PCR; TCRdb's copy keeps in-frame clones and lacks some. This table holds tens of thousands of clones, roughly nine tenths found once. CDR1 and CDR2 (germline): MGHRA, YSYEKL. The CDR3 totals 16 residues. V lost 0 bases to trimming and J lost 0 bases, with 9 bases between them. The starting material was CD4+ T cells from peripheral blood mononuclear cells, obtained in the third trimester of pregnancy. This clonotype was sampled from a female donor with multiple sclerosis, enrolled in a pregnancy study. The V gene is TRBV4-1, the J gene TRBJ2-1; D is unclear. The chain's CDR3 is CASSQDWRSSYNEQFF. The CDR3 DNA follows: TGCGCCAGCAGCCAAGATTGGCGGAGCTCCTACAATGAGCAGTTCTTC.